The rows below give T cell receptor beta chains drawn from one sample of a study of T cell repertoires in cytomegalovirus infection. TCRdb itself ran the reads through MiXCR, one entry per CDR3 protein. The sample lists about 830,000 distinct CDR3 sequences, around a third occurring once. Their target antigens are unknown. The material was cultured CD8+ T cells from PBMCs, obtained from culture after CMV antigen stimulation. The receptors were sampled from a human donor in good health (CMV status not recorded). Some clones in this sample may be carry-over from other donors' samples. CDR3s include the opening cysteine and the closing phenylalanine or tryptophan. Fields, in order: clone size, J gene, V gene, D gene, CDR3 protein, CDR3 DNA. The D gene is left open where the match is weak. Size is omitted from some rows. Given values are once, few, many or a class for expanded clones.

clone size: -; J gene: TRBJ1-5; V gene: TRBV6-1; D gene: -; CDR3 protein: CASSGARRGGYSNQPQHF; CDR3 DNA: TGTGCCAGCAGTGGGGCCAGGAGAGGGGGTTATAGCAATCAGCCCCAGCATTTT
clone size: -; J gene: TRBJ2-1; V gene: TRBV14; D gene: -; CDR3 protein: CASSPRESSYNEQFF; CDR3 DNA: TGTGCCAGCAGCCCCCGTGAGAGCTCCTACAATGAGCAGTTCTTC
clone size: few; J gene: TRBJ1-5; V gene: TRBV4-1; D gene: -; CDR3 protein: CASSLFPGDLSNQPQHF; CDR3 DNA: TGCGCCAGCAGCCTTTTCCCCGGGGATCTTAGCAATCAGCCCCAGCATTTT
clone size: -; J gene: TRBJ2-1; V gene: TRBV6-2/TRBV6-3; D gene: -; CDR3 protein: CASSRPTGKGDNEQFF; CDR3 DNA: TGTGCCAGCAGCCGACCGACAGGAAAGGGGGACAATGAGCAGTTCTTC
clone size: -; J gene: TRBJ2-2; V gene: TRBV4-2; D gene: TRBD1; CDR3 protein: CASSQSTGITGELFF; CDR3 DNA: TGTGCCAGCAGCCAATCGACAGGGATCACCGGGGAGCTGTTTTTT
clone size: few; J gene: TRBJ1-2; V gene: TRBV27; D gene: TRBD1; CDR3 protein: CASRDRGVDGYTF; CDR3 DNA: TGTGCCAGCAGGGACAGGGGTGTCGATGGCTACACCTTC
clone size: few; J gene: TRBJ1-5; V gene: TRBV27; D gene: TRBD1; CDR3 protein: CASSLKGAGNQPQHF; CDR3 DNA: TGTGCCAGCAGTTTAAAGGGGGCTGGCAATCAGCCCCAGCATTTT
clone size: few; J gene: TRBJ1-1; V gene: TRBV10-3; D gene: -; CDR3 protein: CAIKDNRIENTEAFF; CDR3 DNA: TGTGCCATCAAAGACAATCGGATCGAGAACACTGAAGCTTTCTTT
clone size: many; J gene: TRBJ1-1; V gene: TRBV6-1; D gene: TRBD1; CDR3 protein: CASSKTGGMNTEAFF; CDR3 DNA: TGTGCCAGCAGTAAGACAGGGGGCATGAACACTGAAGCTTTCTTT
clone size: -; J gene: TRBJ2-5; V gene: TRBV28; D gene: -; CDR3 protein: CASRSTPDPRETQYF; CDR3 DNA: TGTGCCAGTCGAAGTACTCCCGACCCGAGGGAGACCCAGTACTTC
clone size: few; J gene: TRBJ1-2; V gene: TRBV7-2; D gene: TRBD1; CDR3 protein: CASSLEGGPYYGYTF; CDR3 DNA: TGTGCCAGCAGCCTCGAAGGGGGCCCCTACTATGGCTACACCTTC
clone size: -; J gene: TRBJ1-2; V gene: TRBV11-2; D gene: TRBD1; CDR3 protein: CASSLGPGQGAWRDGYTF; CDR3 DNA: TGTGCCAGCAGCTTAGGGCCGGGACAGGGCGCCTGGAGGGATGGCTACACCTTC
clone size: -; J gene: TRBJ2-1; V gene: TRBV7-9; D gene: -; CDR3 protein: CASTRISEQFF; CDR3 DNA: TGTGCCAGCACCCGGATTAGTGAGCAGTTCTTC
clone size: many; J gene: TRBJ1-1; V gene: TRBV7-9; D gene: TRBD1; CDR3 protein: CASSVTGMNTEAFF; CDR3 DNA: TGTGCCAGCAGCGTGACAGGGATGAACACTGAAGCTTTCTTT
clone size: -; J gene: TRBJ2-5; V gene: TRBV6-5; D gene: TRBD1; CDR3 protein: CASSHRDSPRTQYF; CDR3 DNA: TGTGCCAGCAGTCATCGGGACAGCCCCCGGACCCAGTACTTC
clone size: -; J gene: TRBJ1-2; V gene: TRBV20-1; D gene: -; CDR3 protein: CSAGAVAGRHGYTF; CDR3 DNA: TGCAGTGCGGGAGCCGTGGCGGGAAGGCATGGCTACACCTTC
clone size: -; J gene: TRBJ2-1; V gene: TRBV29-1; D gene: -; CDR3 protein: CSVETPAREQFF; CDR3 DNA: TGCAGCGTTGAGACTCCAGCGAGGGAGCAGTTCTTC
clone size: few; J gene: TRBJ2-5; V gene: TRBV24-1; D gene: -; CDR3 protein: CATSDLGSPFGPQYF; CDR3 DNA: TGTGCCACCAGTGATTTGGGGTCCCCCTTTGGGCCCCAGTACTTC
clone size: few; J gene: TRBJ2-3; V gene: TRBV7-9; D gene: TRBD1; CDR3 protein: CASSPAYRQGVTDTQYF; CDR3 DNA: TGTGCCAGCAGCCCCGCTTACCGACAGGGAGTCACAGATACGCAGTATTTT
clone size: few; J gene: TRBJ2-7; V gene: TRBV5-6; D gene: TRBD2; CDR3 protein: CASSPGTREWIWYEQYF; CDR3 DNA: TGTGCCAGCAGTCCCGGGACTAGGGAATGGATTTGGTACGAGCAGTACTTC
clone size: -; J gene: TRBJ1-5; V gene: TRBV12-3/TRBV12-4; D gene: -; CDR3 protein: CASSFLRAQPQHF; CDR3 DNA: TGTGCCAGCAGTTTCCTCCGGGCTCAGCCCCAGCATTTT
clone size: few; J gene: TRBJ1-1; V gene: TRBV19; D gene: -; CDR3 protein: CASSVGPEAFF; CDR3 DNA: TGTGCCAGTAGTGTGGGTCCTGAAGCTTTCTTT
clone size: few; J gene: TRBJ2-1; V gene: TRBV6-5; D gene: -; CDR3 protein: CASSYSIAKSSYNEQFF; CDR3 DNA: TGTGCCAGCAGTTACTCGATCGCTAAGAGCTCCTACAATGAGCAGTTCTTC
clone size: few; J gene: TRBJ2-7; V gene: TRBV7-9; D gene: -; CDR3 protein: CASSSDRQSSYEQYF; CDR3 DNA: TGTGCCAGCAGCTCAGACAGGCAGAGCTCCTACGAGCAGTACTTC
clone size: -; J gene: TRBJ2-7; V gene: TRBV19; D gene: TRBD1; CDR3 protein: CASEGQASYEQYF; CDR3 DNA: TGTGCCAGTGAGGGACAGGCTTCCTACGAGCAGTACTTC